This T cell receptor beta chain was identified in a study of tumor-infiltrating lymphocytes in localized non-small cell lung cancer. Findings and caveats of the study: TCRbeta sequencing showed higher T cell infiltration in tumors than uninvolved lung. Immunotypes IM1 and IM2 had similar TCR-derived T-cell fractions. Different pieces of the same tissue went to different assays, confounding technical variation with intratumor heterogeneity.

CDR3 size: 14 residues. The V gene's germline CDR1 is SNHLY and CDR2 FYNNEI. Trimming stripped 3 bases from V and 0 bases from J, with 9 bases between. TCRdb keeps only in-frame clones here, not all; method: immunoSEQ multiplex PCR. The sample lists 12,000 to 15,000 clones, about two thirds occurring once. Of note for this clone: Its antigen is undetermined.

This sequence was found in a human donor with non-small cell lung cancer. V and J are TRBV2 and TRBJ2-7; D is unclear. The sequenced material came from uninvolved lung tissue not adjacent to the tumor. The CDR3 is CASSDGDFSYEQYF. The CDR3 DNA sequence: TGTGCCAGCAGTGACGGCGACTTCTCCTACGAGCAGTACTTC. Variable domain in full (rest from reference TRBV2 and TRBJ2-7): EPEVTQTPSHQVTQMGQEVILRCVPISNHLYFYWYRQILGQKVEFLVSFYNNEISEKSEIFDDQFSVERPDGSNFTLKIRSTKLEDSAMYFCASSDGDFSYEQYFGPGTRLTVT.